Each of the 15 T cell receptor beta chains below was sequenced from the same sample in a study of blood T cells in healthy people across ages. Primers used in a second PCR of about 7 to 12 cycles were a sample-barcoded 5' primer and a J-beta primer mix. MiXCR was run by TCRdb on the 5' RACE reads, yielding one entry per CDR3 protein. Among approximately 730,000 distinct CDR3 sequences listed, approximately 55% were seen once. The sequencing input was blood. All receptors derive from an elderly man in good health.

This CDR3 reads CATSGLLTYF. The CDR3 DNA sequence: TGTGCCACATCAGGGCTCCTTACGTATTTT. V and J are TRBV28 and TRBJ2-3; tentative D call: TRBD1 (5 bases). CDR1 is MDHEN and CDR2 is SYDVKM in the germline V gene. The germline V and J ends were trimmed by 10 bases and 14 bases, with 16 bases remaining between them. The CDR3 length is 10 residues.

The chain employs TRBV20-1 and TRBJ2-3; TRBD2 matches 9 bases. Unmatched junction bases numbered 12, after V lost 6 bases and J lost 11 bases. Germline CDR1 DFQATT, CDR2 SNEGSKA (reference sequence). CDR3 length: 13 residues. This CDR3 reads CSAIDPTSGGQYF. The CDR3 nucleotides read TGCAGTGCCATTGACCCGACTAGCGGAGGGCAGTATTTT.

CDR3: CAISVRGGTSGSKDIQYF. In DNA, the CDR3 is TGTGCCATCAGTGTAAGGGGGGGAACTAGCGGGAGTAAGGACATTCAGTACTTC. The rearrangement uses TRBV10-3 and TRBJ2-4; 11 bases map to TRBD2. Trimming at V came to 4 bases and at J to 8 bases, leaving 16 bases not matched to a gene. Germline lookup yields CDR1 ENHRY and CDR2 SYGVKD. The CDR3 has 18 residues.

The rearrangement joins TRBV6-1 to TRBJ2-7; maybe TRBD2 (6 bases). The CDR3 spans 13 residues. The germline CDR1 and CDR2 sequences are MNHNS and SASEGT. V lost 3 bases and J lost 3, with 9 bases in between. The CDR3 reads CASSELANYEQYF. CDR3 bases: TGTGCCAGCAGTGAGCTAGCGAACTACGAGCAGTACTTC.

The chain employs TRBV24-1 and TRBJ2-2; D gene ambiguous. The CDR3 contains 18 residues. The V end lost 1 base, the J end lost 5 bases, and 19 bases lay between the germline ends. CDR1 is KGHDR and CDR2 is SFDVKD in the germline V gene. The CDR3 DNA follows: TGTGCCACCAGTGATTTAACTCAAGGGCCCCCTTTGACCGGGGAGCTGTTTTTT. It codes for CATSDLTQGPPLTGELFF.

A few counts support this clonotype. The J gene is TRBJ2-1, the V gene TRBV29-1, with D unresolved. The germline V gene encodes CDR1 SQVTM and CDR2 ANQGSEA. The CDR3 runs 11 residues. V lost 1 base, J lost 10 bases, and 8 bases lay in between. CDR3 sequence (DNA): TGCAGCGTTGAAGGTTCCGAGGAGCAGTTCTTC. It encodes CSVEGSEEQFF.

This clonotype was recorded at least ten times. At one boundary the junction diverges from the germline segment, which might be a read error. The chain has TRBV7-2 and TRBJ2-7; TRBD2 might be the D (6 bases). The germline V gene has CDR1 SGHTA and CDR2 FQGNSA. This CDR3 is built from 13 residues. CDR3: CASSLGGIYEQYF. The CDR3 bases are TGTGCCAGCAGTTTAGGAGGGATCTACGAGCAGTACTTC.

This rearrangement joins TRBV10-3 to TRBJ2-1, with 7 bases identical to TRBD2. With 0 bases clipped from V and 5 bases from J, the junction kept 7 bases outside the gene matches. The CDR3 runs to 16 residues. The germline V gene encodes CDR1 ENHRY and CDR2 SYGVKD. The CDR3 nucleotides are TGTGCCATCAGTGAGTCGCAGGCTAGCGGAGACAATGAGCAGTTCTTC. Translating it yields CAISESQASGDNEQFF.

This chain connects TRBV7-2 to TRBJ2-2; 10 bases are shared with TRBD1. CDR1 and CDR2 from the germline V gene are SGHTA and FQGNSA. The ends lost 5 bases at V and 2 bases at J; junction bases unmatched: 5. The CDR3 has 16 residues. For the CDR3, the DNA is TGTGCCAGCAGCCAAGGGACAGGGGTCAACACCGGGGAGCTGTTTTTT. Translating it yields CASSQGTGVNTGELFF.

The V call is TRBV5-8, the J call TRBJ2-1; the match to TRBD2 covers 14 bases. Germline V CDR1 and CDR2: SGHTS, YDEGEE. CDR3 length equals 18 residues. V trimming: 1 base; J trimming: 6 bases; junction bases outside the gene matches: 9. CDR3 bases: TGTGCCAGCAGCTTGTTTTTGGGGACTAGCGGGAGTGTCAATGAGCAGTTCTTC. Protein sequence: CASSLFLGTSGSVNEQFF.

This clonotype was detected a few times. The chain uses TRBV28 and TRBJ2-4; a weak D match, TRBD2 (6 bases). Near its end, the DNA agrees better with TRBJ2-5, so the J call may be wrong. This CDR3 is built from 15 residues. Germline values: CDR1 MDHEN, CDR2 SYDVKM. The CDR3 bases are TGTGCCAGCAGTTTTCTTGGCGGGACGGAAGAGACCCAGTACTTC. Encoded protein: CASSFLGGTEETQYF.

The rearrangement uses TRBV27 and TRBJ2-7; 7 nucleotides align to TRBD1. CDR1 is MNHEY and CDR2 is SMNVEV in the germline V gene (reference sequence). The V and J ends lost 5 bases and 5 bases, in that order; junction bases with no gene match: 12. This CDR3 contains 15 residues. CDR3 loop: CASSRLEQGTNEQYF. The DNA of the CDR3 is TGTGCCAGCAGTCGCCTCGAACAGGGGACGAACGAGCAGTACTTC.

J is TRBJ1-2 and V is TRBV13; D gene uncertain. Germline V lookup: CDR1 PRHDT, CDR2 FYEKMQ (reference sequence). Trimming pared 4 bases from V and 4 bases from J, leaving 7 bases between. The CDR3 length is 12 residues. CDR3: CASSSGSYGYTF. CDR3 sequence (DNA): TGTGCCAGCAGCTCGGGCTCCTATGGCTACACCTTC.

V is TRBV7-9 and J is TRBJ2-3; D unclear. Trimming shortened V by 7 bases and J by 1 base, and 12 bases separated the two germline ends. The CDR3 length is 14 residues. Germline V gene sequence: CDR1 SEHNR, CDR2 FQNEAQ (reference sequence). The CDR3 is CASTLIGRTDTQYF. In DNA form, the CDR3 reads TGTGCCAGCACCCTCATAGGACGCACAGATACGCAGTATTTT.

This clonotype was detected only a few times. The V gene is TRBV20-1, the J gene TRBJ2-7; tentatively, D is TRBD1 (6 bases). CDR3 length equals 13 residues. The V end lost 0 bases, the J end lost 3 bases, and 9 bases lay between the germline ends. Germline loops: CDR1 DFQATT, CDR2 SNEGSKA (reference sequence). The CDR3 sequence: CSARDWTDYEQYF. The CDR3 coding sequence is TGCAGTGCTAGAGATTGGACAGACTACGAGCAGTACTTC.